This is a list of T cell receptor beta chains from one sample in a study of blood T cell repertoires in COVID-19. Assay: immunoSEQ multiplex PCR; the TCRdb copy retains only in-frame clones and omits some. The sample contains 100,000 to 150,000 clones, about 88% of which appear only once. The sequenced sample was peripheral blood. These receptors all come from a woman aged 80 or over with acute or convalescent COVID-19. The CDR3 runs from the conserved cysteine through the conserved F or W. A D gene is named only where the DNA matches it firmly. Clone size is shown for a subset of rows, as once, few, many or a class of expanded clone.

TRBD1 | TRBJ1-1 | TRBV6-4 | . | TGTGCCAGGATACAGGGGCCCCCGGCTGAAGCTTTCTTT | CARIQGPPAEAFF
. | TRBJ1-4 | TRBV27 | . | TGTGCCAGCAGTTTATTGGGCAACGAAAAACTGTTTTTT | CASSLLGNEKLFF
TRBD1 | TRBJ2-7 | TRBV10-3 | . | TGTGCCACCCGGCAGGGACAGGGAACCTACGAGCAGTACTTC | CATRQGQGTYEQYF
TRBD1 | TRBJ1-1 | TRBV6-5 | . | TGTGCCAGCAACGCAGGGGGAACTGAAGCTTTCTTT | CASNAGGTEAFF
TRBD2 | TRBJ2-7 | TRBV5-8 | . | TGTGCCAGCAGCTTCGTAGCGGGAGGGAACGAGCAGTACTTC | CASSFVAGGNEQYF
. | TRBJ1-1 | TRBV12-3/TRBV12-4 | . | TGTGCCAGCGCTGGTGCCGGGGGGACTGAAGCTTTCTTT | CASAGAGGTEAFF
TRBD2 | TRBJ2-1 | TRBV10-3 | . | TGTGCCATCAGCTGGGACCTCCCCGGGAGGGGTGAGCAGTTCTTC | CAISWDLPGRGEQFF
. | TRBJ2-7 | TRBV7-8 | once | TGTGCCAGCAGCTCCCGAGGCACGGCCTACGAGCAGTACTTC | CASSSRGTAYEQYF
. | TRBJ2-3 | TRBV6-2/TRBV6-3 | . | TGTGCCAGCAGTCACCCTAAGCCTATCCCAGATACGCAGTATTTT | CASSHPKPIPDTQYF
TRBD2 | TRBJ2-5 | TRBV19 | . | TGTGCCAGTAGTACCACGGGACTAGCGGGTGGAGAGACCCAGTACTTC | CASSTTGLAGGETQYF
. | TRBJ2-3 | TRBV7-3 | . | TGTGCCAGCAGCTCCTCCTCCGCAGATACGCAGTATTTT | CASSSSSADTQYF
TRBD1 | TRBJ2-3 | TRBV19 | . | TGTGCCAGTAGCCCAGACAGGGTAATAAGAGATACGCAGTATTTT | CASSPDRVIRDTQYF
. | TRBJ1-2 | TRBV28 | . | TGTGCCAGCAGTTCGGACTATGGCTACACCTTC | CASSSDYGYTF
. | TRBJ1-3 | TRBV5-1 | . | TGCGCCAGCAGGTGGACAAGCTCTGGAAACACCATATATTTT | CASRWTSSGNTIYF
TRBD2 | TRBJ2-2 | TRBV4-2 | . | TGTGCCAGCAGCCAAGCGGGGGGTTGGAACACCGGGGAGCTGTTTTTT | CASSQAGGWNTGELFF
TRBD2 | TRBJ2-2 | TRBV6-5 | . | TGTGCCAGCAGCCTCAAAGCGGGAGGGCCCGGGGAGCTGTTTTTT | CASSLKAGGPGELFF
. | TRBJ2-7 | TRBV6-5 | . | TGTGCCAGCAGCGGAACTAACGGGACTTCCTACGAGCAGTACTTC | CASSGTNGTSYEQYF
. | TRBJ1-2 | TRBV5-6 | . | TGTGCCAGCAGATCGCAGGGGACCGGCTACACCTTC | CASRSQGTGYTF
TRBD2 | TRBJ2-1 | TRBV7-2 | once | TGTGCCAGCAGCTCGGGTAGGGTTCGGACGGGGGGGATCTATGAGCAGTTCTTC | CASSSGRVRTGGIYEQFF
. | TRBJ2-5 | TRBV18 | . | TGTGCCAGCTCACCAACTAGCGAGACCCAGTACTTC | CASSPTSETQYF
TRBD1 | TRBJ1-5 | TRBV2 | . | TGTGCCAGCACCAAGACAGGGGCAGTTGATGAGCCCCAGCATTTT | CASTKTGAVDEPQHF
. | TRBJ2-5 | TRBV6-5 | once | TGTGCCAGCAGGGTGGACACTCGAGAGACCCAGTACTTC | CASRVDTRETQYF